Following are 13 T cell receptor beta chains from one sample sequenced in a study of cytotoxic CD8 clonotypes in ibrutinib-treated CLL (dated by TCRdb to the early 2020s). The time point label for this specimen denotes: about twelve months on ibrutinib. Receptor libraries were prepared by the immunoSEQ multiplex PCR assay. As stored in TCRdb, this immuneACCESS dataset retains in-frame rearrangements with V and J assigned. A fraction of the clones does not appear; measured against another copy, unresolved V genes explain less than half of the discrepancy, and the remainder lacks a known reason. For this sample the table gives 110,000 to 150,000 clones, of which approximately 75% were detected only once. 25% to 35% of the sample belongs to the ten largest clones. The sample in question was PBMCs, obtained after 12 months of ibrutinib treatment. The receptors derive from a human donor with chronic lymphocytic leukemia.

This clone was observed at least ten times. V gene TRBV10-3 combines with J gene TRBJ2-3; D remains ambiguous. The CDR3 consists of 11 residues. CDR1 is ENHRY, CDR2 SYGVKD, per germline. Trimming cost V 7 bases and J 4 bases, with 6 bases left between them. CDR3 sequence: CAIMTSDTQYF. The CDR3 DNA is TGTGCCATCATGACCTCAGATACGCAGTATTTT.

The rearrangement links TRBV19 to TRBJ1-5; TRBD1 might be the D (5 bases). The CDR3 has 15 residues. CDR1 is LNHDA and CDR2 is SQIVND in the germline V gene (reference sequence). Trimming left V 3 bases short and J 4 bases short, with 13 bases between. This chain's CDR3 is CASSMVEGINQPQHF. CDR3 DNA: TGTGCCAGTAGTATGGTTGAGGGGATTAATCAGCCCCAGCATTTT.

V gene TRBV28 combines with J gene TRBJ2-3; possibly TRBD1 for D (6 bases). This CDR3 is built from 15 residues. The V gene's germline CDR1 is MDHEN and CDR2 SYDVKM. The V end was cut by 6 bases, the J end by 6 bases, with 19 bases between. The CDR3 DNA sequence: TGTGCCAGCAGCTCAGACAGGTACAACACGGATACGCAGTATTTT. Its translation: CASSSDRYNTDTQYF.

The chain couples TRBV19 to TRBJ2-7; D is unclear. This CDR3 spans 11 amino acids. V lost 6 bases to trimming and J lost 6 bases, with 9 bases between them. Germline V gives CDR1 LNHDA, CDR2 SQIVND (reference sequence). The CDR3 region is CASSRHSEQYF. CDR3 DNA sequence: TGTGCCAGTAGCAGACACAGCGAGCAGTACTTC.

The chain is built from TRBV19 and TRBJ1-2; TRBD1 matches at 7 bases. The CDR3 extends over 12 amino acids. CDR1 and CDR2 from the germline V gene are LNHDA and SQIVND (reference sequence). With 5 bases clipped from V and 6 bases from J, the junction kept 3 bases outside the gene matches. This chain's CDR3 is CASSPDRDGYTF. DNA of the CDR3: TGTGCCAGTAGTCCCGACAGGGATGGCTACACCTTC.

The V and J genes are TRBV4-1 and TRBJ1-2; 7 bases line up with TRBD1. Germline CDR1 reads MGHRA; CDR2 reads YSYEKL. The CDR3 is made up of 14 amino acids. After removal of 0 bases from V and 9 bases from J, the junction contained 7 bases not matched to a gene. CDR3 sequence reads: CASSQDRDRISYTF. DNA for the CDR3: TGCGCCAGCAGCCAAGATAGGGACAGAATTAGCTACACCTTC.

This clone came up a few times. The chain is built from TRBV28 and TRBJ2-7; D is tentatively TRBD1 or TRBD2 (5 bases each). CDR3 size: 13 residues. Per the germline V gene, CDR1 is MDHEN and CDR2 is SYDVKM. With 8 bases removed from V and 2 bases from J, the gap between germline ends came to 13 bases. Here the CDR3 DNA reads TGTGCCAGCTCGGGACGAGGGACCTACGAGCAGTACTTC. Translated: CASSGRGTYEQYF.

This sequence joins TRBV4-3 and TRBJ2-1; unclear D gene. CDR1 is LGHNA, CDR2 YSLEER, per germline. Trimming shortened V by 4 bases and J by 6 bases, and 7 bases separated the two germline ends. This CDR3 contains 12 residues. CDR3 loop: CASSRPRNEQFF. The CDR3 region has the DNA TGCGCCAGCAGCCGCCCGCGCAATGAGCAGTTCTTC.

The CDR3: CASSGTGGGSDTQYF. CDR3 sequence (DNA): TGTGCCAGCAGTGGGACAGGGGGAGGAAGCGATACGCAGTATTTT. The rearrangement links TRBV6-1 to TRBJ2-3, with TRBD1 identical over 10 bases. The V gene's germline CDR1 is MNHNS and CDR2 SASEGT. The CDR3 has 15 residues. After removal of 4 bases from V and 6 bases from J, the junction contained 7 bases not matched to a gene.

J is TRBJ2-1 and V is TRBV10-3, with D possibly matching TRBD2 (6 bases). The CDR3 covers 12 residues. Germline V gene data show CDR1 as ENHRY and CDR2 as SYGVKD. Trimming removed 7 bases from V and 6 bases from J, with 10 bases in between. This CDR3 reads CAIKDYPNEQFF. The CDR3 DNA reads TGTGCCATCAAGGACTACCCCAATGAGCAGTTCTTC.

The rearrangement joins TRBV27 to TRBJ1-1, with 8 bases lining up with TRBD1. The V and J ends lost 7 bases and 7 bases, in that order; junction bases with no gene match: 17. Germline V gives CDR1 MNHEY, CDR2 SMNVEV (reference sequence). The CDR3 is 16 residues long. The CDR3 sequence: CASIHGSSGGRNEAFF. CDR3 sequence (DNA): TGTGCCAGCATCCACGGGTCCTCAGGGGGCCGCAATGAAGCTTTCTTT.

The rearrangement joins TRBV13 to TRBJ2-5; 7 bases fit TRBD2. V lost 5 bases and J lost 3; bases outside the gene matches: 6. The V gene's germline CDR1 is PRHDT and CDR2 FYEKMQ (reference sequence). The CDR3 sequence is 14 residues long. CDR3 sequence reads: CASSRRTREETQYF. CDR3 sequence (DNA): TGTGCCAGCAGCCGAAGGACTAGAGAAGAGACCCAGTACTTC.

This clone is a singleton in its sample. The gene calls are TRBV7-4 and TRBJ2-4; 8 nucleotides line up with TRBD1. CDR1 is SGHVT and CDR2 is SQSDAQ in the germline V gene. The CDR3 sequence is 17 residues long. The ends lost 1 base at V and 5 bases at J; junction bases unmatched: 10. For the CDR3, the DNA is TGTGCCAGCAGCTTAGTAATTCCCGGACAGGGCCAAAACATTCAGTACTTC. It is translated as CASSLVIPGQGQNIQYF.